This T cell receptor (beta chain) was sequenced in a study of human T cells and chemical hapten exposure. Study details: Patients received weekly diphenylcyclopropenone doses to the scalp throughout the roughly 24-week study. Study-level findings and limits: Alopecia in all donors means immunity may differ from healthy individuals.

V trimming: 6 bases; J trimming: 10 bases; junction bases outside the gene matches: 8. The CDR3 spans 13 residues. Germline V lookup: CDR1 MDHEN, CDR2 SYDVKM. Time point indicated: pre-sensitization, week 0. The treatment is: therapeutic diphenylcyclopropenone sensitization with weekly scalp DPC. Remarks on this clonotype: The antigen is unknown.

TCRdb reprocessed the RACE reads with MiXCR, giving one entry per CDR3 protein. Among approximately 180,000 distinct CDR3 sequences listed, just under 30% were seen once. The TCR sequence derives from a woman aged 30 to 39 with alopecia areata. Some clones in this sample may be carry-over from other donors' samples. The source was whole blood, collected in connection with sensitization to the hapten diphenylcyclopropenone (DPC). The rearrangement joins TRBV28 to TRBJ2-3; 9 bases fit TRBD2. The CDR3 spells CASSSTRLAAQYF. The CDR3 nucleotides are TGTGCCAGCAGCTCCACTCGACTAGCGGCGCAGTATTTT. The complete variable domain, with remaining parts taken from reference TRBV28 and TRBJ2-3, reads DVKVTQSSRYLVKRTGEKVFLECVQDMDHENMFWYRQDPGLGLRLIYFSYDVKMKEKGDIPEGYSVSREKKERFSLILESASTNQTSMYLCASSSTRLAAQYFGPGTRLTVL.